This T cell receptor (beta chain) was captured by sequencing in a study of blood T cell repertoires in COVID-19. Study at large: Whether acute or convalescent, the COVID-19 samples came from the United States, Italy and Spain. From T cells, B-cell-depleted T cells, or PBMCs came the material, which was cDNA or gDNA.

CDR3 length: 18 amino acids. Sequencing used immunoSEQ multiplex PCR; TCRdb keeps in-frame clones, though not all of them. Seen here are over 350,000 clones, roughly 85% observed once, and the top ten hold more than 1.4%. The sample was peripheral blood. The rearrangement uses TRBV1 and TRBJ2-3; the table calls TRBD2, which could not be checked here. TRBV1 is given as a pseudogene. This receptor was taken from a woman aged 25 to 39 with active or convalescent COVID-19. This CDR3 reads CTSSPGRWRGGSTDTQYF. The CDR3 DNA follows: TGCACCAGCAGCCCAGGTAGGTGGCGGGGGGGCTCCACAGATACGCAGTATTTT.